One sample yielded the 27 T cell receptor beta chains listed below, sequenced in a study of identical twins. A single record per CDR3 protein comes from TCRdb applying MiXCR to the 5' RACE reads. This repertoire shows around 95,000 distinct CDR3 sequences, around 5.5% found once; its top ten account for over 9.5%. The sequencing sample was made of memory T cells sorted from blood. These receptors all come from a woman in her 50s in good health.

A few counts support this clonotype. The chain is built from TRBV27 and TRBJ2-1; D is possibly TRBD1 (8 bases). V was clipped by 7 bases and J by 13 bases, with 32 bases between them. The CDR3 has 17 amino acids. Germline-derived CDR1 and CDR2 are MNHEY and SMNVEV (reference sequence). CDR3 region: CASKFSRARGLREPQFF. CDR3 nucleotide sequence: TGTGCCAGCAAGTTTAGCAGGGCCAGGGGGCTGCGGGAGCCTCAGTTCTTC.

The J gene is TRBJ1-5, the V gene TRBV2; a weak D match, TRBD1 (5 bases). The V end was cut by 4 bases, the J end by 9 bases, with 19 bases between. Looked up from germline, CDR1 is SNHLY and CDR2 is FYNNEI. The CDR3 is 15 amino acids. CDR3 coding DNA: TGTGCCAGCAGTGGGGGGAGGAGTAGGGCTGGGCCCCAGCATTTT. Encoded protein: CASSGGRSRAGPQHF. Full variable domain (rest looked up from reference TRBV2 and TRBJ1-5): EPEVTQTPSHQVTQMGQEVILRCVPISNHLYFYWYRQILGQKVEFLVSFYNNEISEKSEIFDDQFSVERPDGSNFTLKIRSTKLEDSAMYFCASSGGRSRAGPQHFGDGTRLSIL.

The genes are TRBV14 and TRBJ1-1, with 7 bases identical to TRBD1. The CDR3 runs to 13 residues. Germline CDR1 SGHDN, CDR2 FVKESK. V gave up 3 bases and J gave up 10 bases; unmatched junction bases: 8. The CDR3 reads CASSHSGQAGAFF. CDR3 nucleotides: TGTGCCAGCAGCCATTCCGGACAGGCCGGAGCTTTCTTT.

In this sample, this clonotype turned up a few times. This sequence joins TRBV19 and TRBJ2-1, with TRBD2 as a possible D gene (6 bases). The V gene lost 2 bases and the J gene lost 8 bases, with 16 bases spanning the gap. Germline lookup yields CDR1 LNHDA and CDR2 SQIVND (reference sequence). The CDR3 spans 15 residues. The CDR3 reads CASSISDPGLYEQFF. In nucleotides, the CDR3 is TGTGCCAGTAGTATAAGTGACCCGGGACTCTATGAGCAGTTCTTC. Supplemented by reference TRBV19 and TRBJ2-1, the full variable domain reads DGGITQSPKYLFRKEGQNVTLSCEQNLNHDAMYWYRQDPGQGLRLIYYSQIVNDFQKGDIAEGYSVSREKKESFPLTVTSAQKNPTAFYLCASSISDPGLYEQFFGPGTRLTVL.

Many counts were recorded for this clonotype. The rearrangement uses TRBV20-1 and TRBJ2-3; 7 nucleotides agree with TRBD2. In germline, CDR1 is DFQATT, CDR2 SNEGSKA (reference sequence). J lost 0 bases, V lost 1 base, and 7 bases had no gene match. The CDR3 extends over 16 amino acids. The CDR3 is CSARVWGLLSTDTQYF. CDR3 nucleotides: TGCAGTGCTAGAGTTTGGGGACTACTGAGCACAGATACGCAGTATTTT.

This clonotype was observed at least ten times. The V call is TRBV4-2, the J call TRBJ1-5, with no clear D. V was clipped by 0 bases and J by 4 bases, with 10 bases between them. The length of the CDR3 is 15 residues. Germline assignment: CDR1 LGHNA and CDR2 YNFKEQ. CDR3 in DNA: TGTGCCAGCAGCCAAGAAGTTTCGAGAAATCAGCCCCAGCATTTT. Residues: CASSQEVSRNQPQHF.

This clonotype was seen many times. The chain links TRBV29-1 to TRBJ2-1, with D perhaps TRBD2 (7 bases). This CDR3 is built from 15 residues. Germline assignment: CDR1 SQVTM and CDR2 ANQGSEA. The germline V and J ends were trimmed by 5 bases and 6 bases, with 20 bases remaining between them. CDR3 sequence: CSVRGEGSWGNEQFF. The DNA for the CDR3 is TGCAGCGTTAGGGGGGAGGGGTCATGGGGCAATGAGCAGTTCTTC.

This clonotype has a count of ten or more. V gene TRBV6-5 combines with J gene TRBJ2-1; D remains ambiguous. V gave up 4 bases and J gave up 4 bases, with 20 bases separating them. The CDR3 has 17 amino acids. Germline CDR1 and CDR2: MNHEY and SVGAGI. This chain's CDR3 is CASSSTRADLGYNEQFF. The CDR3 DNA follows: TGTGCCAGCAGTTCCACCCGGGCGGACCTTGGGTACAATGAGCAGTTCTTC.

The V call is TRBV5-1, the J call TRBJ1-3; D gene uncertain. Germline V gene data show CDR1 as SGHRS and CDR2 as YFSETQ. Trimming removed 0 bases at V and 2 bases at J, with 12 bases between. The CDR3 sequence is 16 residues long. The CDR3 nucleotides are TGCGCCAGCAGCTTGGAGGGATGGTCAGCTGGAAACACCATATATTTT. As protein: CASSLEGWSAGNTIYF.

This clonotype was picked up many times. The rearrangement joins TRBV6-2 or TRBV6-3 to TRBJ2-3; perhaps TRBD1 as D (6 bases). With 0 bases removed from V and 9 bases from J, the gap between germline ends came to 10 bases. There are 13 residues in the CDR3. Germline CDR1 reads MNHEY; CDR2 reads SVGEGT. CDR3 bases: TGTGCCAGCAGTTACTCTGGTCAGGGGACGCAGTATTTT. Translation gives CASSYSGQGTQYF.

This clonotype has at least ten counts. This chain links TRBV20-1 with TRBJ1-1; no firm D call. The V end lost 0 bases, the J end lost 8 bases, and 10 bases lay between the germline ends. Germline CDR1 DFQATT, CDR2 SNEGSKA (reference sequence). This CDR3 is 12 amino acids long. The CDR3 is CSARDREREAFF. In nucleotides, the CDR3 is TGCAGTGCTAGAGATCGAGAGAGAGAAGCTTTCTTT.

The sample holds many counts of this clonotype. Written as DNA, the CDR3 is TGCAGTGCTCCCCAGGGAGAAGAGACCCAGTACTTC. This codes for CSAPQGEETQYF. The chain combines TRBV20-1 with TRBJ2-5, with D tentatively TRBD1 or TRBD2 (5 bases each). The CDR3 totals 12 residues. CDR1 is DFQATT and CDR2 is SNEGSKA in the germline V gene (reference sequence). Trimming pared 5 bases from V and 3 bases from J, leaving 10 bases between.

The V and J genes are TRBV20-1 and TRBJ2-1, with D possibly being TRBD1 or TRBD2 (5 bases each). V shed 0 bases and J shed 3 bases, with 15 bases lying between them. The CDR3 is made up of 16 amino acids. The V gene's germline CDR1 is DFQATT and CDR2 SNEGSKA (reference sequence). The CDR3 DNA follows: TGCAGTGCTAGAGATTCCCTCGGGACCTACTACAATGAGCAGTTCTTC. Protein sequence: CSARDSLGTYYNEQFF.

This clonotype appeared many times. The chain couples TRBV11-1 to TRBJ1-1; D is unresolved. The CDR3 is made up of 15 amino acids. Per germline, CDR1 SGHAT and CDR2 FQDESV (reference sequence). V was clipped by 4 bases and J by 1 base, with 13 bases between them. The CDR3 DNA is TGTGCCAGCAGCTCGTCGCCGGGCGGGAACACTGAAGCTTTCTTT. Protein sequence: CASSSSPGGNTEAFF.

The table lists this clonotype with many counts. The chain combines TRBV24-1 with TRBJ1-3, with TRBD1 matching over 9 bases. The V gene end was trimmed by 0 bases and the J gene end by 0 bases; junction bases not matched to a gene: 17. CDR3 size: 22 residues. Germline V gene sequence: CDR1 KGHDR, CDR2 SFDVKD. DNA of the CDR3: TGTGCCACCAGTGATTTGCACCGGGACAGGGAGAATCCACCGAACTCTGGAAACACCATATATTTT. This gives the protein CATSDLHRDRENPPNSGNTIYF.

In its sample, this clonotype was seen many times. The V and J genes are TRBV20-1 and TRBJ1-3; 10 bases are a match to TRBD1. The CDR3 has 16 amino acids. Germline CDR1 reads DFQATT; CDR2 reads SNEGSKA (reference sequence). V gave up 5 bases and J gave up 4 bases; unmatched junction bases: 11. Here the CDR3 DNA reads TGCAGTGCTGGGACAGGGGACAACTTTTCCGGAAACACCATATATTTT. Encoded protein: CSAGTGDNFSGNTIYF.

This clonotype came up a few times. The chain carries TRBV7-6 and TRBJ2-1, with 10 bases that match TRBD2. The germline CDR1 and CDR2 sequences are SGHVS and FNYEAQ. V shed 10 bases and J 6 bases; nucleotides not matched to a gene: 6. The CDR3 has 13 amino acids. CDR3 loop: CATSGRVRNEQFF. The CDR3 DNA reads TGTGCCACAAGCGGGAGGGTCCGCAATGAGCAGTTCTTC. Full variable domain (missing parts from reference TRBV7-6 and TRBJ2-1): GAGVSQSPRYKVTKRGQDVALRCDPISGHVSLYWYRQALGQGPEFLTYFNYEAQQDKSGLPNDRFSAERPEGSISTLTIQRTEQRDSAMYRCATSGRVRNEQFFGPGTRLTVL.

This clonotype was recorded at least ten times. The chain employs TRBV10-3 and TRBJ2-1, with 9 bases lining up with TRBD2. V shed 2 bases and J 3 bases; nucleotides not matched to a gene: 2. The CDR3 is 15 amino acids. The germline CDR1 and CDR2 sequences are ENHRY and SYGVKD. The chain's CDR3 is CAISELAGNYNEQFF. As DNA, the CDR3 is TGTGCCATCAGTGAGCTAGCGGGGAACTACAATGAGCAGTTCTTC.

This clonotype was counted between two and nine times. The chain employs TRBV7-3 and TRBJ2-3, with 7 nucleotides matching TRBD1. After removal of 5 bases from V and 9 bases from J, the junction contained 11 bases not matched to a gene. Germline CDR1 SGHTA, CDR2 FQGTGA. This CDR3 region has 14 residues. CDR3 in DNA: TGTGCCAGCAGCAGAGGGGGCTCAGAGGGCACGCAGTATTTT. Its protein product is CASSRGGSEGTQYF. The full variable domain, in which reference TRBV7-3 and TRBJ2-3 provide the parts outside the CDR3, is GAGVSQTPSNKVTEKGKYVELRCDPISGHTALYWYRQSLGQGPEFLIYFQGTGAADDSGLPNDRFFAVRPEGSVSTLKIQRTERGDSAVYLCASSRGGSEGTQYFGPGTRLTVL.

This clonotype was detected ten times or more. The rearrangement joins TRBV14 to TRBJ2-5; perhaps TRBD1 as D (6 bases). Germline-derived CDR1 and CDR2 are SGHDN and FVKESK. Trimming left V 3 bases short and J 5 bases short, with 13 bases between. The CDR3 runs to 14 residues. CDR3 region: CASSHHNRVETQYF. The CDR3 DNA follows: TGTGCCAGCAGCCACCATAACAGGGTTGAGACCCAGTACTTC.

This clonotype was seen many times. The gene calls are TRBV20-1 and TRBJ2-1; no firm D call. The CDR3 contains 13 residues. V gave up 7 bases and J gave up 12 bases, with 22 bases separating them. Looked up from germline, CDR1 is DFQATT and CDR2 is SNEGSKA (reference sequence). The CDR3 bases are TGCAGTGGTATCCCGGGTATGGGCCGCGGGCAGTTCTTC. It translates to CSGIPGMGRGQFF.

In its sample, this clonotype was seen many times. The rearrangement uses TRBV29-1 and TRBJ2-5, with a possible D match to TRBD1 (9 bases). Germline CDR1 and CDR2: SQVTM and ANQGSEA. The CDR3 loop spans 14 amino acids. Trimming removed 7 bases at V and 4 bases at J, with 19 bases between. The chain's CDR3 is CSAGGGQGAETQYF. For the CDR3, the DNA is TGCAGCGCCGGGGGGGGACAGGGAGCAGAGACCCAGTACTTC.

Many counts were recorded for this clonotype. The chain combines TRBV19 with TRBJ2-7; a possible D gene is TRBD1 (5 bases). Trimming shortened V by 1 base and J by 0 bases, and 10 bases separated the two germline ends. The germline V gene has CDR1 LNHDA and CDR2 SQIVND (reference sequence). The CDR3 runs to 15 residues. Here the CDR3 reads CASSIGEDNSYEQYF. CDR3 bases: TGTGCCAGTAGTATAGGAGAGGACAACTCCTACGAGCAGTACTTC.

This clonotype was observed at least ten times. The chain carries TRBV10-1 and TRBJ2-7; TRBD2 aligns across 10 bases. Per the germline V gene, CDR1 is WNHNN and CDR2 is SYGVQD (reference sequence). V trimming: 6 bases; J trimming: 2 bases; junction bases outside the gene matches: 10. CDR3 length: 16 amino acids. CDR3 nucleotide sequence: TGCGCCAGCAGCCCCTTGGCCGGACTAGCGGCCTACGAGCAGTACGTC. It specifies CASSPLAGLAAYEQYV.

Remarks on this clonotype: This may be a read error, as it is one base from a much larger clone. The chain joins TRBV3-1 to TRBJ2-2; D is tentatively TRBD1 or TRBD2 (5 bases each). This CDR3 contains 12 residues. CDR1 is LGHDT and CDR2 is YNNKEL in the germline V gene (reference sequence). The CDR3 region is CASSQSIGDLFF. The CDR3 bases are TGTGCCAGCAGCCAATCGATCGGGGACCTGTTTTTT. The variable domain in full, completed from reference TRBV3-1 and TRBJ2-2, reads DTAVSQTPKYLVTQMGNDKSIKCEQNLGHDTMYWYKQDSKKFLKIMFSYNNKELIINETVPNRFSPKSPDKAHLNLHINSLELGDSAVYFCASSQSIGDLFFGEGSRLTVL.

This clonotype was recorded at least ten times. The V gene is TRBV7-8, the J gene TRBJ2-3; possible D gene TRBD2, 5 bases. Germline-derived CDR1 and CDR2 are SGHVS and FQNEAQ. The ends were cut back, 1 base at V and 6 bases at J, with 8 bases in the middle. This CDR3 spans 13 amino acids. DNA of the CDR3: TGTGCCAGCAGCTTAGTCAGGACTGATACGCAGTATTTT. The encoded protein is CASSLVRTDTQYF.

This clonotype was seen repeatedly, ten times or more. V is TRBV29-1 and J is TRBJ2-1; 8 nucleotides match TRBD1. The length of the CDR3 is 12 residues. Germline CDR1 is SQVTM and CDR2 is ANQGSEA. V lost 6 bases and J lost 2; bases outside the gene matches: 0. CDR3 region: CSVGQAYNEQFF. The CDR3 region has the DNA TGCAGCGTGGGACAGGCCTACAATGAGCAGTTCTTC.